This TCR beta chain was obtained from a study of tumor-infiltrating lymphocytes in primary liver carcinoma. CDR3 length: 19 amino acids. The V end was cut by 7 bases, the J end by 0 bases, with 24 bases between. Production of TCR beta cDNA used around 0.45 ug total RNA together with a constant-region primer. Employing slightly modified ARM-PCR, three nested multiplex PCR rounds were run, and these gave rise to the TCR beta libraries. With TRBV1-TRBV30 forward primers and a C-beta reverse primer, the first two PCR rounds were run for roughly 9 cycles each. TCRdb recomputed calls from the multiplex PCR reads with MiXCR, one row per CDR3 protein. Of about 310,000 distinct CDR3 sequences listed, nearly 60% are singletons. Blood RNA originated from unsorted whole blood, with germline DNA additionally extracted.

The sequenced sample consisted of peripheral blood. The chain links TRBV12-3 or TRBV12-4 to TRBJ2-2, with a possible D match to TRBD2 (6 bases). The source of this sequence is a woman younger than 45 with primary liver carcinoma and hepatitis B virus infection. The CDR3 DNA sequence: TGTGCCAGCACCCTTAAAGCGGGCTATAATACAGCGAACACCGGGGAGCTGTTTTTT. Its protein is CASTLKAGYNTANTGELFF.